The T cell receptor beta chain under discussion was sequenced for a study of T cells in Graves' hyperthyroidism and ophthalmopathy (dated by TCRdb to between 2018 and 2021). A note on the overall study: Peripheral blood was sampled at the time of initial diagnosis, prior to any treatment. To identify TCR V-J signatures that set the groups apart, the researchers used a discovery cohort of 95 to 100 patients, made up of approximately 43 with Graves' ophthalmopathy and some 60 with stable Graves' hyperthyroidism. Prospective prediction of ophthalmopathy was tested in an independent validation cohort consisting of fewer than 20 hyperthyroidism patients and over 15 patients who later progressed to ophthalmopathy. For training and testing, the 100 or so patients in the discovery cohort were randomly divided in a 7:3 ratio. The study also compared thyroid tissue and blood T-cell repertoires from over 5 Graves' hyperthyroidism patients. After blood sampling, hyperthyroidism patients were treated with methimazole at a starting dose of 30 mg daily, and ophthalmopathy patients were treated with high-dose intravenous methylprednisolone. According to the paper, TCR Vbeta CDR3 sequencing was carried out on approximately 140 peripheral blood samples, which came from fewer than 50 ophthalmopathy, approximately 72 hyperthyroidism and roughly 17 progressor patients. Overall results and qualifications from the work: Ophthalmopathy was separated from stable hyperthyroidism by a 13 V-J signature model, with approximately 89% sensitivity and about 81% specificity obtained in cross-validation and 80%/75% obtained in testing. In validation, the model predicted progression to ophthalmopathy with 55% to 71% sensitivity and 72% to 85% specificity, a median of 6.5 months before onset. Blood samples also contained most of the expanded thyroid clonotypes (frequency above 0.001), which suggests that blood repertoires may reflect thyroid immune responses. Sample size was not statistically predetermined, and blinding of investigators to group allocation was not performed.

The CDR3 goes from the cysteine to the phenylalanine over 13 residues. Only the CDR3 region is kept as DNA, spanning 39 bases read in frame from base 1. In the germline V gene, CDR1 corresponds to MGHDK and CDR2 to SYGVNS. V and J are truncated by 8 bases and 5 bases respectively, leaving an intervening sequence of 15 bases. Graves' hyperthyroidism was defined as stable when no progression to ophthalmopathy occurred over 18 months of follow-up. Hyperthyroidism patients were newly diagnosed, with disease duration under 2 months, and aged 18 to 65 years. Exclusion was applied to patients with uncontrolled infections, other autoimmune diseases, pregnancy or lactation. Diagnoses relied on clinical symptoms, serum thyroxine and TRAb, thyroid ultrasound and orbital computed tomography. PBMCs were separated from roughly 10 ml of fresh peripheral blood using Ficoll-Paque density gradient centrifugation. Total RNA was extracted using Trizol reagent, and RNA quality was assessed on an Agilent 2100 Bioanalyzer.

Concerning this clonotype: Its binding antigen is unknown. No base quality information exists; no much larger clone differs at one position.

TCR beta CDR3 regions were amplified from RNA transcripts. The first round of RT-PCR for the TCR CDR3 was performed with the HTBI primer set and the Qiagen OneStep RT-PCR kit. A second multiplex PCR round built the libraries, followed by size selection and purification. Sequencing of the libraries was done on an Illumina HiSeq2000 using paired-end 100 bp reads. The published analysis was carried out like this. SOAPnuke was used to process the raw data, with reads discarded if the reads contained adapters or uncalled bases, had a mean Phred below 15, or lacked an exact constant-primer or identifier match. High-quality paired reads were merged with COPE v1.2.5, and unique nucleotide sequences were defined as clonotypes. MiTCR v1.1 was used to align clonotypes to the IMGT TRBV, TRBD and TRBJ reference segments. Only V-J combinations with frequency above 0.0001, covering about 99% of repertoires, were analysed. A TCS score was defined as the ratio of F50 (clonal expansion) to E x V (chaos), with BLOSUM62-based TCRdist applied between CDR3 peptides within each V-J. Welch's t-statistics and random forest reduced around 520 V-J features to 10 to 15, which were used in a naive Bayes classifier (R e1071). The similarity between thyroid and blood repertoires was quantified using the Morisita-Horn index. TCRdb reran the public reads through fastp at Q25 and MiXCR, keeping productive beta chains. Every entry covers one CDR3 protein and lists the most common genes and DNA from its rows. TCRdb, not the original authors, processed these V and J calls. This sample is represented by roughly 840,000 distinct CDR3 sequences; around 39% of them were singletons. The ten largest account for about 9% of the sample.

Sequences were obtained from blood. The rearranged segments are TRBV25-1 and TRBJ2-5, and the D gene may be TRBD1, 6 bases matching. The TCR comes from a man between 18 and 35 years old with Graves' hyperthyroidism. The DNA reads as follows: TGTGCCAGCTCACCACAGGGAACGGAGACCCAGTACTTC. It translates to CASSPQGTETQYF.